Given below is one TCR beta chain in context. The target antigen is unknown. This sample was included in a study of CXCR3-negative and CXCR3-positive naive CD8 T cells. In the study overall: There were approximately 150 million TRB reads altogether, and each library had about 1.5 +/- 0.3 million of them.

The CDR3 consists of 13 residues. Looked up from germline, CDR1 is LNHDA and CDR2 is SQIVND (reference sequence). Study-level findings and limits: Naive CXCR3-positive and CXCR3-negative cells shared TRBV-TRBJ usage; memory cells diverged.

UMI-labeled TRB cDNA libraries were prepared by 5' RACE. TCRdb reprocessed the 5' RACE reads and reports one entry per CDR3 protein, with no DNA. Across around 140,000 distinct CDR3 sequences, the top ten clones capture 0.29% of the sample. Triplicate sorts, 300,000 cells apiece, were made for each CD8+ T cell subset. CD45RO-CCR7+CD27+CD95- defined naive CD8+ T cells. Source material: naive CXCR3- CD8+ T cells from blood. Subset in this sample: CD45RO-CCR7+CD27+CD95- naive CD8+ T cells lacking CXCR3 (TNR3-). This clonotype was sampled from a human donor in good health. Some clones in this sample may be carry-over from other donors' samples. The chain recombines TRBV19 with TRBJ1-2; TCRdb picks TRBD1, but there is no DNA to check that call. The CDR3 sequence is CASSSGTAYGYTF.